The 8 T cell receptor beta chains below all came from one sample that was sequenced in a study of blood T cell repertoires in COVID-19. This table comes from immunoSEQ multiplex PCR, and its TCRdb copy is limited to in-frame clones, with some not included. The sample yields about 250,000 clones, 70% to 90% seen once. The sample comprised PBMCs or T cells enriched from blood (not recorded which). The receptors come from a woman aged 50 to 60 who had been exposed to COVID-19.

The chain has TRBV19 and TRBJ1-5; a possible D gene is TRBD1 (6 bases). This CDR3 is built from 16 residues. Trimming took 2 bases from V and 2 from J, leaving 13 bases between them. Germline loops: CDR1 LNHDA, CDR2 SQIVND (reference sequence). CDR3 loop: CASSITRGARNQPQHF. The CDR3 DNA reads TGTGCCAGTAGTATAACTCGGGGGGCACGCAATCAGCCCCAGCATTTT. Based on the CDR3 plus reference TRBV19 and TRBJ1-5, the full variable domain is DGGITQSPKYLFRKEGQNVTLSCEQNLNHDAMYWYRQDPGQGLRLIYYSQIVNDFQKGDIAEGYSVSREKKESFPLTVTSAQKNPTAFYLCASSITRGARNQPQHFGDGTRLSIL.

DNA of the CDR3: TGCGCCAGCAGCCAAGCAAACACAGATACGCAGTATTTT. Protein product: CASSQANTDTQYF. The genes are TRBV4-1 and TRBJ2-3; D not resolved. V lost 1 base and J 2 bases, leaving 4 bases between the germline ends. The CDR3 is made up of 13 amino acids. Per the germline V gene, CDR1 is MGHRA and CDR2 is YSYEKL.

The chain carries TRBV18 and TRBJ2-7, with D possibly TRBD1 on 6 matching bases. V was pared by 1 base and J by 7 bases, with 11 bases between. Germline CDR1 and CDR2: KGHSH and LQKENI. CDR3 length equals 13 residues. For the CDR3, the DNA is TGTGCCAGCTCACCACTGGACAGTCTGGAGCAGTACTTC. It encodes CASSPLDSLEQYF.

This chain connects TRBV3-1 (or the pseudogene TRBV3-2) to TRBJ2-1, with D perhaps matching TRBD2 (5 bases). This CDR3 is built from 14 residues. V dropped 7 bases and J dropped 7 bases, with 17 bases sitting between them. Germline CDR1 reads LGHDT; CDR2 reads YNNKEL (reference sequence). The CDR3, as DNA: TGTGCCAGCACCATCTCGACTGGGGAGAATGAGCAGTTCTTC. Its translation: CASTISTGENEQFF.

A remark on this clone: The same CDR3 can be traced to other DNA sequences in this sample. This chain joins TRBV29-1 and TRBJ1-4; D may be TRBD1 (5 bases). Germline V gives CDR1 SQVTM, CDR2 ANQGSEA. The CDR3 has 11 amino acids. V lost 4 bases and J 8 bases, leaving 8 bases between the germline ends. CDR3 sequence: CSVGGGEKLFF. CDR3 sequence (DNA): TGCAGCGTTGGGGGGGGAGAAAAACTGTTTTTT.

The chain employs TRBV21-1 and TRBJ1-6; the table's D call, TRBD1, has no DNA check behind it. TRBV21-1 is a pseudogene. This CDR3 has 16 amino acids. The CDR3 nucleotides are TGTGCCAGCAGCACCCCACCAGGGAAGCCCCATTCACCCCTCCACTTT. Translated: CASSTPPGKPHSPLHF.

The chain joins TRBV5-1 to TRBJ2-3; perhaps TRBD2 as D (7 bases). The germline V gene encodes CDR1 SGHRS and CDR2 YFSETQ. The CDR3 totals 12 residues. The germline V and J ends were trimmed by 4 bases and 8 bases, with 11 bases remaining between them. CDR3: CASSGGATTQYF. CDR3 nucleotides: TGCGCCAGCAGCGGGGGGGCGACTACGCAGTATTTT.

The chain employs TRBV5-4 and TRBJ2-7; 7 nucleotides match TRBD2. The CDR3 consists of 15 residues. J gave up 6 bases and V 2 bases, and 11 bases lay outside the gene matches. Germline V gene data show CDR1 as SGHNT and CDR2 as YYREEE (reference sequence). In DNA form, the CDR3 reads TGTGCCAGCAGCTTTGGGACCGGGACGGGGGGCGAGCAGTACTTC. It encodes CASSFGTGTGGEQYF.